The clone carrying this TCR beta chain was recorded at least ten times. Its specificity is unknown. Each TCR beta cDNA library carried unique molecular identifiers. T cells, about 0.9 to 10 million of them, yielded some 510,000 cDNA molecules. TCRdb processed the PCR reads anew with MiXCR; each CDR3 protein has one entry. There are some 690,000 distinct CDR3 sequences in the sample; approximately 60% occur only once, and about 11% lies in the top ten. The data were obtained in a study of post-analysis software for immune sequencing data. Broader study findings: When compared against controls, multiple sclerosis patients showed significantly lower normalized Chao1 diversity.

This TCR came from a girl aged 2 to 10 with multiple sclerosis. Sample: blood.

CDR3 in amino acids: CSVSGSQETQYF. The CDR3 DNA sequence: TGCAGCGTTTCTGGGTCCCAAGAGACCCAGTACTTC. This chain links TRBV29-1 with TRBJ2-5; no clear D gene. Germline V gives CDR1 SQVTM, CDR2 ANQGSEA. This CDR3 contains 12 residues. The V and J ends lost 5 bases and 1 base respectively, with 8 bases between them.